Shown below are 32 T cell receptor beta chains from a single sample sequenced in a study of graft-versus-host responses after intestinal transplantation. The assay was immunoSEQ multiplex PCR, and TCRdb's table has in-frame clones only and misses some. The table has 40,000 or so clones, approximately 93% seen once. The specimen was PBMCs, collected roughly 780 days after intestinal transplantation. The receptors come from a human patient who received an intestinal transplant, so some T cells may come from the graft donor.

The genes are TRBV2 and TRBJ2-3, with TRBD1 matching over 9 bases. This CDR3 has 15 amino acids. With 2 bases clipped from V and 4 bases from J, the junction kept 4 bases outside the gene matches. Germline V gene data show CDR1 as SNHLY and CDR2 as FYNNEI. CDR3 residues: CASSEQGTGPDTQYF. The CDR3 DNA sequence: TGTGCCAGCAGTGAACAAGGGACAGGGCCAGATACGCAGTATTTT. The full variable domain, with the rest looked up from reference TRBV2 and TRBJ2-3, is EPEVTQTPSHQVTQMGQEVILRCVPISNHLYFYWYRQILGQKVEFLVSFYNNEISEKSEIFDDQFSVERPDGSNFTLKIRSTKLEDSAMYFCASSEQGTGPDTQYFGPGTRLTVL.

This rearrangement joins TRBV6-6 to TRBJ2-2; D remains ambiguous. Germline V lookup: CDR1 MNHNY, CDR2 SVGAGI (reference sequence). There are 13 residues in the CDR3. The V and J ends lost 6 bases and 2 bases respectively, with 7 bases between them. CDR3 nucleotide sequence: TGTGCCAGCAGGATCCAAAACACCGGGGAGCTGTTTTTT. This encodes CASRIQNTGELFF.

The chain couples TRBV25-1 to TRBJ2-1, with D possibly TRBD2 on 7 matching bases. V lost 4 bases, J lost 2 bases, and 12 bases lay in between. Germline V gives CDR1 MGHDK, CDR2 SYGVNS. The CDR3 has 15 amino acids. CDR3 DNA sequence: TGTGCCAGCAGTGTAGGGGGAGGGCCCTACAATGAGCAGTTCTTC. As protein: CASSVGGGPYNEQFF.

This chain connects TRBV6-1 to TRBJ1-3; TRBD1 matches at 7 bases. Per germline, CDR1 MNHNS and CDR2 SASEGT. Trimming cost V 9 bases and J 3 bases; bases outside gene matches: 5. The CDR3 loop spans 13 amino acids. Here the CDR3 reads CASLQGNGNTIYF. DNA of the CDR3: TGTGCCAGTCTACAGGGGAATGGAAACACCATATATTTT.

The chain carries TRBV4-1 and TRBJ1-1, with 9 positions matching TRBD1. The CDR3 runs 15 residues. With V trimmed by 0 bases and J by 2 bases, 1 base remained unmatched. The germline gives CDR1 MGHRA, CDR2 YSYEKL. In DNA form, the CDR3 reads TGCGCCAGCAGCCAAGAGGGACAGGGTAACACTGAAGCTTTCTTT. It is translated as CASSQEGQGNTEAFF.

This sequence joins TRBV25-1 and TRBJ2-2; D call uncertain. This CDR3 is 12 amino acids long. Germline assignment: CDR1 MGHDK and CDR2 SYGVNS. Trimming removed 0 bases at V and 6 bases at J, with 2 bases between. As DNA, the CDR3 is TGTGCCAGCAGTGAATACCCCGGGGAGCTGTTTTTT. This gives the protein CASSEYPGELFF.

Points on this clone: The germline gene is not matched at one end of the junction; a read error may be the cause. CDR3 DNA: TGTGCCAGCAGTGAAACTAGCGGGGGCCCCACGGACTTC. Protein product: CASSETSGGPTDF. The chain carries TRBV6-1 and TRBJ2-5; 11 nucleotides line up with TRBD2. Germline CDR1 reads MNHNS; CDR2 reads SASEGT. This CDR3 spans 13 amino acids.

This chain uses TRBV19 with TRBJ2-1; 11 bases match TRBD2. Trimming took 3 bases from V and 3 from J; bases not matched to a gene: 4. The V gene's germline CDR1 is LNHDA and CDR2 SQIVND (reference sequence). The CDR3 consists of 16 residues. In nucleotides, the CDR3 is TGTGCCAGTAGTATGGCCGGGACTAGCGGCTACAATGAGCAGTTCTTC. This encodes CASSMAGTSGYNEQFF.

This chain connects TRBV7-2 to TRBJ2-7; D is undetermined. The CDR3 is 14 residues long. V was pared by 6 bases and J by 2 bases, with 14 bases between. Germline V gene sequence: CDR1 SGHTA, CDR2 FQGNSA. The CDR3 here is CASRAQANTYEQYF. CDR3 bases: TGTGCCAGCAGAGCGCAAGCGAACACCTACGAGCAGTACTTC.

This clone was seen just once. This chain uses TRBV29-1 with TRBJ1-3; 7 bases map to TRBD1. The germline V gene encodes CDR1 SQVTM and CDR2 ANQGSEA. V shed 4 bases and J 0 bases; nucleotides not matched to a gene: 9. CDR3 size: 16 residues. CDR3 protein: CSVAGWTGVSGNTIYF. CDR3 DNA sequence: TGCAGCGTTGCTGGTTGGACAGGAGTCTCTGGAAACACCATATATTTT.

This clone has more than one count but fewer than ten. CDR3 bases: TGCGCCAGCAGCTCCGCCGAATTCTATGGCTACACCTTC. Amino acids: CASSSAEFYGYTF. The rearrangement uses TRBV5-1 and TRBJ1-2; unclear D gene. Germline V gene data show CDR1 as SGHRS and CDR2 as YFSETQ. The V and J ends lost 3 bases and 4 bases respectively, with 10 bases between them. The CDR3 is 13 residues long.

This chain joins TRBV7-3 and TRBJ2-7, with 10 bases identical to TRBD2. Germline V gives CDR1 SGHTA, CDR2 FQGTGA. The CDR3 extends over 15 amino acids. Losses at the gene ends were 2 bases for V and 4 bases for J; bases not matched to a gene: 5. CDR3 protein: CASSLLAGVNYEQYF. In nucleotides, the CDR3 is TGTGCCAGCAGCTTACTAGCGGGAGTGAATTACGAGCAGTACTTC.

The chain joins TRBV5-1 to TRBJ2-5; D perhaps matches TRBD2 (5 bases). The CDR3 totals 15 residues. The ends were cut back, 6 bases at V and 0 bases at J, with 15 bases in the middle. Germline assignment: CDR1 SGHRS and CDR2 YFSETQ. The CDR3 is CASNPGNIDQETQYF. The CDR3 region has the DNA TGCGCCAGCAACCCCGGGAACATAGACCAAGAGACCCAGTACTTC. Full variable domain (rest looked up from reference TRBV5-1 and TRBJ2-5): KAGVTQTPRYLIKTRGQQVTLSCSPISGHRSVSWYQQTPGQGLQFLFEYFSETQRNKGNFPGRFSGRQFSNSRSEMNVSTLELGDSALYLCASNPGNIDQETQYFGPGTRLLVL.

CDR3 sequence: CASSWDRGNTEAFF. The CDR3, as DNA: TGTGCCAGCAGCTGGGACAGGGGGAACACTGAAGCTTTCTTT. The J gene is TRBJ1-1, the V gene TRBV5-4, with TRBD1 identical over 10 bases. The CDR3 covers 14 residues. After removal of 3 bases from V and 1 base from J, the junction contained 0 bases not matched to a gene. The germline gives CDR1 SGHNT, CDR2 YYREEE (reference sequence).

A few counts support this clone. The V gene is TRBV28, the J gene TRBJ1-4; 7 bases line up with TRBD1. Germline CDR1 is MDHEN and CDR2 is SYDVKM. The CDR3 sequence is 15 residues long. Trimming at V came to 4 bases and at J to 6 bases, leaving 8 bases not matched to a gene. The CDR3 loop is CASSSPTGRDEKLFF. The CDR3, as DNA: TGTGCCAGCAGTTCGCCGACAGGGAGGGATGAAAAACTGTTTTTT. The full variable domain, with the rest looked up from reference TRBV28 and TRBJ1-4, is DVKVTQSSRYLVKRTGEKVFLECVQDMDHENMFWYRQDPGLGLRLIYFSYDVKMKEKGDIPEGYSVSREKKERFSLILESASTNQTSMYLCASSSPTGRDEKLFFGSGTQLSVL.

V usage is TRBV6-5 and J usage is TRBJ2-1; maybe TRBD1 (6 bases). Germline loops: CDR1 MNHEY, CDR2 SVGAGI. The CDR3 runs 16 residues. V dropped 0 bases and J dropped 6 bases, with 15 bases sitting between them. The CDR3 nucleotides are TGTGCCAGCAGTTACTCTCCAGGGGAGTCCCTCAATGAGCAGTTCTTC. It yields the protein CASSYSPGESLNEQFF.

V and J are TRBV28 and TRBJ2-5; 11 bases fit TRBD2. The CDR3 is 18 residues long. The junction had 19 bases not matched to a gene; V was cut back by 8 bases and J by 5 bases. Germline V gives CDR1 MDHEN, CDR2 SYDVKM. CDR3: CASVGTRIAGGELETQYF. CDR3 DNA sequence: TGTGCCAGCGTAGGGACCCGGATAGCGGGAGGGGAGTTGGAGACCCAGTACTTC.

DNA for the CDR3: TGCGCCAGCAGCCATGGCCGCAGGTCCGGGAACTACAATGAGCAGTTCTTC. Amino acids: CASSHGRRSGNYNEQFF. The J gene is TRBJ2-1, the V gene TRBV4-1; maybe TRBD2 (5 bases). Trimming stripped 3 bases from V and 3 bases from J, with 18 bases between. CDR1 MGHRA and CDR2 YSYEKL come from the germline V gene. This CDR3 contains 17 residues.

This chain links TRBV14 with TRBJ2-7, with D tentatively TRBD1 or TRBD2 (5 bases each). The CDR3 extends over 16 amino acids. Trimming stripped 3 bases from V and 4 bases from J, with 19 bases between. CDR1 SGHDN and CDR2 FVKESK come from the germline V gene. CDR3 sequence: CASSHAPGTRGYEQYF. The CDR3 coding sequence is TGTGCCAGCAGCCATGCCCCCGGGACCCGCGGATACGAGCAGTACTTC.

This chain connects TRBV23-1 to TRBJ2-7; tentatively, D is TRBD1 or TRBD2 (5 bases each). TRBV23-1 is an open reading frame whose function is uncertain. Trimming cost V 8 bases and J 0 bases, with 17 bases left between them. CDR3 size: 15 residues. CDR3 loop: CASVQSGGVSYEQYF. CDR3 sequence (DNA): TGCGCCAGCGTACAGAGTGGGGGAGTCTCCTACGAGCAGTACTTC.

CDR3 nucleotides: TGCGCCAGCAGCTTAGGCGCCCCTACCTCCCAAGAGACCCAGTACTTC. Amino acid sequence: CASSLGAPTSQETQYF. The chain carries TRBV5-1 and TRBJ2-5; D gene uncertain. Between the trimmed V and J ends, which lost 2 bases and 1 base, there was a span of 15 bases. The length of the CDR3 is 16 residues. Per germline, CDR1 SGHRS and CDR2 YFSETQ.

The rearrangement joins TRBV28 to TRBJ1-2, with D uncertain. CDR3 length equals 15 residues. Germline CDR1 MDHEN, CDR2 SYDVKM. V lost 3 bases and J lost 0, with 11 bases in between. The CDR3 loop is CASSFRHEANYGYTF. DNA for the CDR3: TGTGCCAGCAGTTTTAGGCACGAAGCTAACTATGGCTACACCTTC.

This clone was counted once. This sequence joins TRBV6-7 and TRBJ1-5, with 9 bases aligning to TRBD1. TRBV6-7 qualifies as an ORF whose function is uncertain. The V segment lost 5 bases and the J segment 6 bases; nucleotides outside the gene matches: 14. The CDR3 totals 17 residues. The CDR3 protein is CASSVPGQGSRGQPQHF. Written as DNA, the CDR3 is TGTGCCAGCAGTGTACCGGGACAGGGTTCTCGTGGTCAGCCCCAGCATTTT.

This clone was observed once. The chain links TRBV5-4 to TRBJ1-3; D is uncertain. Trimming left V 3 bases short and J 2 bases short, with 9 bases between. Germline CDR1 SGHNT, CDR2 YYREEE (reference sequence). The CDR3 is made up of 14 amino acids. Here the CDR3 DNA reads TGTGCCAGCAGCTACCCGGGGACTGGAAACACCATATATTTT. It yields the protein CASSYPGTGNTIYF.

This clone was observed once. The chain combines TRBV6-1 with TRBJ1-3; D ambiguous. Per germline, CDR1 MNHNS and CDR2 SASEGT. This CDR3 is 12 amino acids long. V lost 3 bases, J lost 9 bases, and 9 bases lay in between. The CDR3 here is CASSDLKSTIYF. CDR3 bases: TGTGCCAGCAGTGACCTAAAAAGCACCATATATTTT.

In its sample, this clone was seen once. The chain has TRBV6-5 and TRBJ2-1; TRBD2 aligns across 12 bases. The CDR3 sequence is 15 residues long. V shed 6 bases and J 9 bases; nucleotides not matched to a gene: 9. Looked up from germline, CDR1 is MNHEY and CDR2 is SVGAGI. This CDR3 is CASSSPSGRAPEQFF. In DNA form, the CDR3 reads TGTGCCAGCAGCTCGCCTAGCGGGAGGGCCCCTGAGCAGTTCTTC.

V is TRBV6-1 and J is TRBJ2-7; D gene uncertain. This CDR3 region has 11 residues. Germline CDR1 and CDR2: MNHNS and SASEGT. V was trimmed by 6 bases and J by 3 bases, leaving 6 bases between them. The CDR3 reads CASSRYYEQYF. CDR3 bases: TGTGCCAGCAGCAGGTACTACGAGCAGTACTTC.

The chain couples TRBV10-3 to TRBJ1-2; 8 bases are a match to TRBD1. This CDR3 has 14 amino acids. The germline CDR1 and CDR2 sequences are ENHRY and SYGVKD. After removal of 6 bases from V and 5 bases from J, the junction contained 8 bases not matched to a gene. As DNA, the CDR3 is TGTGCCATCAGCGAAGGACAGGGCCGTTATGGCTACACCTTC. As protein: CAISEGQGRYGYTF.

The chain combines TRBV11-2 with TRBJ2-3; unclear D gene. Between the trimmed V and J ends, which lost 5 bases and 2 bases, there was a span of 11 bases. CDR3 size: 14 residues. CDR1 and CDR2 (germline): SGHAT, FQNNGV. Here the CDR3 DNA reads TGTGCCAGCAGCCCTGGACGGTCCACAGATACGCAGTATTTT. This sequence encodes CASSPGRSTDTQYF.

The chain employs TRBV5-6 and TRBJ2-7; 7 nucleotides match TRBD2. Trimming at V came to 4 bases and at J to 6 bases, leaving 7 bases not matched to a gene. Germline-derived CDR1 and CDR2 are SGHDT and YYEEEE. The CDR3 contains 13 residues. In nucleotides, the CDR3 is TGTGCCAGCAGCCTTGGGAGGGGAACCGAGCAGTACTTC. Amino acids: CASSLGRGTEQYF.

J is TRBJ2-1 and V is TRBV29-1, with TRBD2 identical over 13 bases. The germline gives CDR1 SQVTM, CDR2 ANQGSEA. The V and J ends lost 3 bases and 2 bases, in that order; junction bases with no gene match: 7. This CDR3 region has 17 residues. CDR3 nucleotides: TGCAGCGTTGAGGGACTAGCGGGATCTGGCGCCTACAATGAGCAGTTCTTC. It translates to CSVEGLAGSGAYNEQFF.

The chain has TRBV9 and TRBJ2-5, with TRBD2 identical over 7 bases. The CDR3 loop spans 15 amino acids. Germline V gene data show CDR1 as SGDLS and CDR2 as YYNGEE. V trimming: 0 bases; J trimming: 5 bases; junction bases outside the gene matches: 7. Here the CDR3 DNA reads TGTGCCAGCAGCGTAGAGCGGGGTCCCCTTGAGACCCAGTACTTC. Amino acid sequence: CASSVERGPLETQYF.